This TCR beta chain was identified during a study of blood T cell repertoires in COVID-19. About the study: COVID-19 samples collected from the United States, Italy and Spain covered acute and convalescent phases. PBMCs, B-cell-depleted T cells, or T cells provided the cDNA or gDNA that made up the material.

The length of the CDR3 is 15 residues. In germline, CDR1 is LNHDA, CDR2 SQIVND (reference sequence). Trimming took off 4 bases at V and 4 bases at J, with 14 bases between the two ends. Authors' analysis steps: Reference gene primers were amplified, and this amplification served to estimate nucleated cell counts. Produced via immunoSEQ multiplex PCR; TCRdb's table is partial and in-frame only. The V and J calls and clone size come from that table; D and trimming were worked out from the DNA. Among hundreds of thousands of clones, roughly 90% were seen once, and the ten largest hold 7.2%. This chain connects TRBV19 to TRBJ2-1; D perhaps matches TRBD1 (6 bases). This sequence was found in a man in his 60s who had recovered from COVID-19. Sequenced input: peripheral blood. CDR3: CASSKIRDIYNEQFF. CDR3 DNA: TGTGCCAGTAGTAAAATCCGGGACATATACAATGAGCAGTTCTTC.